The sequence of this T cell receptor beta chain was determined in a study of beta chain features in type 1 diabetes. Study summary: All of the samples together had over 90 million sorted cells examined. Regarding the study as a whole: Cells with high TCR expression could be over-represented when cDNA is sequenced. The influence of HLA type on TCRB rearrangement stayed undetermined. Shorter TCRB CDR3s, moderately but significantly so, were found in Type 1 diabetes patients in all four CD4+ subsets.

As concerns this clone: The antigen is undetermined.

V shed 5 bases, J shed 8 bases, and the junction held 2 bases outside the gene matches. The germline V gene has CDR1 SEHNR and CDR2 FQNEAQ (reference sequence). The CDR3 is 13 amino acids. Using CD45RO/CCR7/CD25/CD127/CD95/CD27, CD4+ naive, central memory, regulatory and stem cell-like memory cells were sorted. Expressed TCRB transcripts got sequenced, as all isolated RNA was reverse transcribed. Profiled with immunoSEQ multiplex PCR; TCRdb holds only in-frame clones, not every one. The sample has about 160,000 clones; roughly 60% are singletons. V gene TRBV7-9 combines with J gene TRBJ1-6; 8 nucleotides agree with TRBD1. This clonotype was obtained from a young man with type 1 diabetes. Sequencing was done on a sample of naive CD4+ T cells from blood. Here the CDR3 DNA reads TGTGCCAGCAGCGCCAGGGGGCATTCACCCCTCCACTTT. Its protein is CASSARGHSPLHF.